The next 32 T cell receptor beta chains were all read from a single sample in a study of blood T cell repertoires in COVID-19. Sequenced by immunoSEQ multiplex PCR; TCRdb stores in-frame clones only, minus some. This table has approximately 180,000 clones, over 75% appearing once. The specimen was peripheral blood. The receptors shown here come from a man aged 60 to 75 with acute or convalescent COVID-19.

The chain has TRBV4-1 and TRBJ2-1; D possibly corresponds to TRBD1 (6 bases). V was cut by 0 bases and J by 4 bases, with 13 bases left in between. Germline CDR1 is MGHRA and CDR2 is YSYEKL. The CDR3 covers 16 residues. The CDR3 DNA follows: TGCGCCAGCAGCCAAGATTCCGTCAGGGGTTACAATGAGCAGTTCTTC. This sequence encodes CASSQDSVRGYNEQFF.

V gene TRBV7-2 combines with J gene TRBJ1-5; D call uncertain. The CDR3 is made up of 16 amino acids. The germline gives CDR1 SGHTA, CDR2 FQGNSA. Trimming pared 5 bases from V and 0 bases from J, leaving 14 bases between. The CDR3 region is CASSAREGYSNQPQHF. The CDR3 DNA reads as TGTGCCAGCAGCGCTAGGGAGGGATATAGCAATCAGCCCCAGCATTTT.

This clone was observed a few times. The chain joins TRBV7-8 to TRBJ2-1, with 13 bases fitting TRBD2. The germline gives CDR1 SGHVS, CDR2 FQNEAQ. CDR3 size: 18 residues. The V segment lost 1 base and the J segment 4 bases; nucleotides outside the gene matches: 7. In nucleotides, the CDR3 is TGTGCCAGCAGCTTAGAAACTAGCGGGAGGGCCGGGTACAATGAGCAGTTCTTC. This sequence encodes CASSLETSGRAGYNEQFF.

This chain links TRBV6-5 with TRBJ2-7; 11 bases line up with TRBD1. The trim removed 6 bases at V and 6 bases at J, leaving 4 bases unmatched. The germline CDR1 and CDR2 sequences are MNHEY and SVGAGI. The length of the CDR3 is 13 residues. CDR3 DNA sequence: TGTGCCAGCAGCGCGGGACAGGGGGTCGAGCAGTACTTC. Translated: CASSAGQGVEQYF.

The chain employs TRBV4-2 and TRBJ2-1; 12 bases fit TRBD2. The CDR3 is made up of 20 amino acids. Germline V gives CDR1 LGHNA, CDR2 YNFKEQ. After removal of 1 base from V and 4 bases from J, the junction contained 14 bases not matched to a gene. CDR3 loop: CASSQARWASGRGAYNEQFF. CDR3 sequence (DNA): TGTGCCAGCAGCCAAGCCAGGTGGGCTAGCGGGAGGGGGGCGTACAATGAGCAGTTCTTC.

The chain carries TRBV5-8 and TRBJ1-4; 9 nucleotides align to TRBD1. CDR1 is SGHTS and CDR2 is YDEGEE in the germline V gene. CDR3 size: 15 residues. Trimming at V came to 5 bases and at J to 4 bases, leaving 6 bases not matched to a gene. The CDR3 bases are TGTGCCAGCAGTCACAGGGGGCTGGGTAATGAAAAACTGTTTTTT. Its protein product is CASSHRGLGNEKLFF.

The gene calls are TRBV5-5 and TRBJ1-4, with 9 bases identical to TRBD1. With 2 bases clipped from V and 3 bases from J, the junction kept 5 bases outside the gene matches. Germline assignment: CDR1 SGHKS and CDR2 YYEKEE (reference sequence). The CDR3 is 16 amino acids. The CDR3 DNA is TGTGCCAGCAGCTTCCCGGGACAGGGTCCTAATGAAAAACTGTTTTTT. Its protein is CASSFPGQGPNEKLFF.

The chain recombines TRBV6-2 or TRBV6-3 with TRBJ2-7, with D maybe TRBD2 (5 bases). Trimming took off 5 bases at V and 6 bases at J, with 20 bases between the two ends. Per germline, CDR1 MNHEY and CDR2 SVGEGT. The CDR3 has 15 residues. CDR3 region: CASSPAATQRGEQYF. The CDR3 region has the DNA TGTGCCAGCAGTCCCGCGGCTACGCAACGGGGCGAGCAGTACTTC.

The chain couples TRBV6-5 to TRBJ2-7; D might be TRBD1 (6 bases). The germline CDR1 and CDR2 sequences are MNHEY and SVGAGI. Trimming left V 7 bases short and J 4 bases short, with 14 bases between. This CDR3 has 13 residues. DNA of the CDR3: TGTGCCAGCAAGGCAGGGGTTGGATACGAGCAGTACTTC. Residues: CASKAGVGYEQYF.

The V and J genes are TRBV9 and TRBJ1-4, with D unclear. This CDR3 contains 15 residues. The V gene's germline CDR1 is SGDLS and CDR2 YYNGEE. V lost 4 bases, J lost 8 bases, and 18 bases lay in between. The CDR3 nucleotides are TGTGCCAGCAGCACACCCGGCGCGCCGGGGGAAAAACTGTTTTTT. It is translated as CASSTPGAPGEKLFF. Drawing the rest from reference TRBV9 and TRBJ1-4, the complete variable domain is DSGVTQTPKHLITATGQRVTLRCSPRSGDLSVYWYQQSLDQGLQFLIQYYNGEERAKGNILERFSAQQFPDLHSELNLSSLELGDSALYFCASSTPGAPGEKLFFGSGTQLSVL.

V and J are TRBV27 and TRBJ2-3; 13 bases agree with TRBD2. Germline V lookup: CDR1 MNHEY, CDR2 SMNVEV (reference sequence). J was trimmed by 10 bases and V by 8 bases; bases with no gene match: 12. The CDR3 runs to 15 residues. The CDR3 is CASGVDGTSGTAQYF. CDR3 sequence (DNA): TGTGCCAGCGGGGTGGACGGGACTAGCGGGACGGCGCAGTATTTT.

The chain joins TRBV6-6 to TRBJ1-1; D ambiguous. The CDR3 runs 14 residues. Germline V gives CDR1 MNHNY, CDR2 SVGAGI (reference sequence). Trimming shortened V by 1 base and J by 1 base, and 7 bases separated the two germline ends. The CDR3 bases are TGTGCCAGCAGTTACTTGGGCAGGAACACTGAAGCTTTCTTT. Its translation: CASSYLGRNTEAFF.

The chain carries TRBV12-5 and TRBJ1-6; D not certain. The CDR3 consists of 12 residues. V was trimmed by 4 bases and J by 13 bases, leaving 11 bases between them. Germline V gives CDR1 LGHNT, CDR2 FRNRAP. The CDR3 spells CASGSLSLPLHF. The CDR3 nucleotides read TGTGCTAGTGGTTCCTTATCCTTGCCCCTCCACTTT.

This clone was observed once. V gene TRBV7-2 combines with J gene TRBJ1-2; D gene ambiguous. Deletions cut 1 base from V and 3 bases from J, with 6 bases between. Germline lookup yields CDR1 SGHTA and CDR2 FQGNSA. This CDR3 is built from 13 residues. For the CDR3, the DNA is TGTGCCAGCAGCTTAGGACTGTACTATGGCTACACCTTC. Translation: CASSLGLYYGYTF.

The chain combines TRBV28 with TRBJ1-5, with 9 bases aligning to TRBD1. With 6 bases clipped from V and 7 bases from J, the junction kept 10 bases outside the gene matches. CDR1 and CDR2 from the germline V gene are MDHEN and SYDVKM. CDR3 length equals 15 residues. CDR3 in DNA: TGTGCCAGCAGATCCACAACAGGGGGCCGGCAGCCCCAGCATTTT. As protein: CASRSTTGGRQPQHF.

The gene calls are TRBV9 and TRBJ2-7; D gene ambiguous. Germline V lookup: CDR1 SGDLS, CDR2 YYNGEE. The CDR3 has 13 amino acids. Deletions cut 0 bases from V and 5 bases from J, with 9 bases between. CDR3 residues: CASSVGVIHEQYF. The CDR3, as DNA: TGTGCCAGCAGCGTAGGAGTTATCCACGAGCAGTACTTC.

The chain is built from TRBV30 and TRBJ2-6; 12 positions agree with TRBD1. Looked up from germline, CDR1 is GTSNPN and CDR2 is SVGIG (reference sequence). The V and J ends lost 7 bases and 0 bases, in that order; junction bases with no gene match: 10. The CDR3 is 18 residues long. Here the CDR3 reads CASTPGTGGASGANVLTF. CDR3 bases: TGTGCCTCCACACCCGGGACAGGGGGCGCCTCTGGGGCCAACGTCCTGACTTTC.

CDR3 loop: CASSLGGGLNTEAFF. The DNA for the CDR3 is TGTGCCAGCAGTTTAGGGGGGGGACTGAACACTGAAGCTTTCTTT. The chain employs TRBV27 and TRBJ1-1; D is possibly TRBD1 (5 bases). The V gene lost 2 bases and the J gene lost 0 bases, with 10 bases spanning the gap. This CDR3 contains 15 residues. Germline loops: CDR1 MNHEY, CDR2 SMNVEV (reference sequence).

The rearrangement uses TRBV2 and TRBJ1-2; the match to TRBD1 covers 9 bases. The CDR3 runs 14 residues. Germline CDR1 SNHLY, CDR2 FYNNEI. V lost 7 bases and J lost 4; bases outside the gene matches: 7. The CDR3 DNA reads as TGTGCCAGCAACCCGGGACAGGGTGGCTATGGCTACACCTTC. Translating gives CASNPGQGGYGYTF.

This chain links TRBV12-3 or TRBV12-4 with TRBJ2-7; D uncertain. V shed 6 bases and J shed 4 bases, with 13 bases lying between them. The CDR3 loop spans 13 amino acids. This CDR3 is CASSFGGFYEQYF. The CDR3 DNA is TGTGCCAGCAGCTTCGGCGGATTTTACGAGCAGTACTTC.

The J gene is TRBJ2-2, the V gene TRBV4-1; 9 bases are a match to TRBD2. The V gene end was trimmed by 2 bases and the J gene end by 0 bases; junction bases not matched to a gene: 7. Germline CDR1 and CDR2: MGHRA and YSYEKL. This CDR3 contains 18 residues. The CDR3: CASSQSPGLAANTGELFF. The CDR3 DNA follows: TGCGCCAGCAGCCAATCCCCGGGACTAGCAGCGAACACCGGGGAGCTGTTTTTT.

The rearrangement joins TRBV5-5 to TRBJ1-1; D is possibly TRBD1 (5 bases). CDR1 is SGHKS and CDR2 is YYEKEE in the germline V gene (reference sequence). The CDR3 is 14 amino acids. V was cut by 0 bases and J by 1 base, with 7 bases left in between. CDR3: CASSLVQGNTEAFF. CDR3 nucleotide sequence: TGTGCCAGCAGCTTGGTGCAGGGGAACACTGAAGCTTTCTTT.

The V gene is TRBV18, the J gene TRBJ2-3, with D possibly matching TRBD1 (6 bases). The CDR3 consists of 13 residues. Looked up from germline, CDR1 is KGHSH and CDR2 is LQKENI. Trimming took off 4 bases at V and 5 bases at J, with 10 bases between the two ends. The CDR3 DNA reads as TGTGCCAGCTCACTTCACAGGGAAGATACGCAGTATTTT. Amino acids: CASSLHREDTQYF.

The chain joins TRBV19 to TRBJ2-2; 9 bases are shared with TRBD2. Germline CDR1 is LNHDA and CDR2 is SQIVND (reference sequence). This CDR3 comprises 15 residues. V was clipped by 7 bases and J by 4 bases; unmatched bases: 7. The CDR3 protein is CASNQAGGSTGELFF. The CDR3, as DNA: TGTGCCAGTAATCAAGCGGGAGGTAGCACCGGGGAGCTGTTTTTT.

CDR3 residues: CASIHAGTGNTGELFF. CDR3 sequence (DNA): TGTGCCAGCATCCATGCCGGGACAGGGAACACCGGGGAGCTGTTTTTT. The chain has TRBV28 and TRBJ2-2, with 8 bases identical to TRBD1. In germline, CDR1 is MDHEN, CDR2 SYDVKM. The CDR3 sequence is 16 residues long. Trimming removed 7 bases from V and 1 base from J; junction bases left unmatched: 8.

V is TRBV9 and J is TRBJ2-2; TRBD2 matches at 7 bases. The CDR3 sequence is 15 residues long. Germline CDR1 reads SGDLS; CDR2 reads YYNGEE. J gave up 5 bases and V 1 base, and 5 bases lay outside the gene matches. This CDR3 reads CASSVWASGTGELFF. CDR3 DNA: TGTGCCAGCAGCGTATGGGCTAGCGGTACCGGGGAGCTGTTTTTT.

The chain carries TRBV4-1 and TRBJ2-3, with 12 bases fitting TRBD1. This CDR3 contains 16 residues. Germline V CDR1 and CDR2: MGHRA, YSYEKL. The V gene end was trimmed by 1 base and the J gene end by 1 base; junction bases not matched to a gene: 0. The CDR3 sequence: CASSQGDRGRTDTQYF. The CDR3 coding sequence is TGCGCCAGCAGCCAAGGGGACAGGGGGCGCACAGATACGCAGTATTTT.

The V gene is TRBV27, the J gene TRBJ2-1, with 8 bases lining up with TRBD1. Germline trimming cut 6 bases from V and 6 bases from J; bases unmatched to any gene: 25. Per germline, CDR1 MNHEY and CDR2 SMNVEV (reference sequence). The CDR3 runs to 20 residues. The CDR3 region is CASSPDPPGQVGLKGNEQFF. For the CDR3, the DNA is TGTGCCAGCAGCCCTGATCCCCCGGGACAGGTTGGCTTAAAGGGCAATGAGCAGTTCTTC.

The gene calls are TRBV2 and TRBJ2-2, with D unresolved. Germline V lookup: CDR1 SNHLY, CDR2 FYNNEI. The CDR3 sequence is 14 residues long. V was pared by 3 bases and J by 1 base, with 6 bases between. CDR3: CASSESRNTGELFF. The DNA of the CDR3 is TGTGCCAGCAGTGAGTCCAGGAACACCGGGGAGCTGTTTTTT.

Only a few counts were recorded for this clone. The J gene is TRBJ1-3, the V gene TRBV5-5; D perhaps matches TRBD1 (5 bases). Trimming shortened V by 0 bases and J by 3 bases, and 10 bases separated the two germline ends. The V gene's germline CDR1 is SGHKS and CDR2 YYEKEE (reference sequence). The CDR3 covers 15 residues. The CDR3 here is CASSLAGADGNTIYF. DNA of the CDR3: TGTGCCAGCAGCTTGGCTGGGGCTGATGGAAACACCATATATTTT. Based on the CDR3 plus reference TRBV5-5 and TRBJ1-3, the full variable domain is DAGVTQSPTHLIKTRGQQVTLRCSPISGHKSVSWYQQVLGQGPQFIFQYYEKEERGRGNFPDRFSARQFPNYSSELNVNALLLGDSALYLCASSLAGADGNTIYFGEGSWLTVV.

The chain is built from TRBV7-2 and TRBJ2-1; D remains ambiguous. Trimming cost V 1 base and J 5 bases, with 6 bases left between them. Germline CDR1 reads SGHTA; CDR2 reads FQGNSA. This CDR3 comprises 13 residues. This CDR3 reads CASSLGADNEQFF. Here the CDR3 DNA reads TGTGCCAGCAGCTTAGGCGCCGACAATGAGCAGTTCTTC.

The chain links TRBV7-2 to TRBJ1-1; 7 bases fit TRBD1. Germline assignment: CDR1 SGHTA and CDR2 FQGNSA. V was clipped by 1 base and J by 3 bases; unmatched bases: 2. The CDR3 spans 14 residues. The CDR3 DNA sequence: TGTGCCAGCAGCTTAGGACAGGGTTACACTGAAGCTTTCTTT. Translated: CASSLGQGYTEAFF.